These 13 T cell receptor beta chains were all obtained from the same sample, sequenced in a study of T cells in Graves' hyperthyroidism and ophthalmopathy. RNA transcripts served as the template for amplifying TCR beta CDR3 regions. The HTBI primer set served for first-round RT-PCR of the TCR CDR3. Via MiXCR, TCRdb re-called the multiplex PCR reads, giving one row per CDR3 protein. The sample carries about 180,000 distinct CDR3 sequences, over 15% recorded once. The material sequenced was blood. The receptors here all came from a woman aged 50 to 60 with Graves' hyperthyroidism.

The chain joins TRBV3-1 to TRBJ2-7; 9 nucleotides line up with TRBD1. The CDR3 contains 15 residues. The V segment lost 3 bases and the J segment 3 bases; nucleotides outside the gene matches: 6. Per the germline V gene, CDR1 is LGHDT and CDR2 is YNNKEL (reference sequence). CDR3 sequence reads: CASSQTGTGHYEQYF. CDR3 coding DNA: TGTGCCAGCAGCCAGACCGGGACAGGGCACTACGAGCAGTACTTC.

This clonotype was observed a single time. The chain recombines TRBV11-2 with TRBJ1-1; D not certain. The CDR3 sequence is 14 residues long. CDR1 is SGHAT and CDR2 is FQNNGV in the germline V gene. V lost 2 bases to trimming and J lost 6 bases, with 13 bases between them. Here the CDR3 reads CASSLIREGPEAFF. Here the CDR3 DNA reads TGTGCCAGCAGCTTAATACGGGAAGGTCCTGAAGCTTTCTTT.

This clonotype has ten or more counts. The chain links TRBV6-2 or TRBV6-3 to TRBJ2-5; weak D call: TRBD2 (7 bases). CDR1 and CDR2 from the germline V gene are MNHEY and SVGEGT. V was shortened by 2 bases and J by 4 bases, with 11 bases between the two germline ends. This CDR3 is 14 amino acids long. The CDR3 loop reads CASSYAGEGETQYF. The CDR3 DNA reads as TGTGCCAGCAGTTACGCAGGGGAGGGAGAGACCCAGTACTTC.

J is TRBJ2-1 and V is TRBV2; D may be TRBD2 (6 bases). Trimming pared 4 bases from V and 3 bases from J, leaving 13 bases between. This CDR3 contains 15 residues. CDR1 and CDR2 (germline): SNHLY, FYNNEI. In nucleotides, the CDR3 is TGTGCCAGCAGTGGGGACTCGAGGCGCTACAATGAGCAGTTCTTC. Translated, it gives CASSGDSRRYNEQFF.

This clonotype came up many times. The chain has TRBV10-2 and TRBJ1-5; D is uncertain. Trimming stripped 6 bases from V and 1 base from J, with 13 bases between. Germline values: CDR1 WSHSY, CDR2 SAAADI. CDR3 length: 15 residues. The CDR3 DNA reads as TGCGCCAGCAGCGAGGGTGGGATAAGCAATCAGCCCCAGCATTTT. It codes for CASSEGGISNQPQHF.

The chain links TRBV4-1 to TRBJ2-7; 16 bases agree with TRBD2. The CDR3 runs 17 residues. The junction had 6 bases not matched to a gene; V was cut back by 4 bases and J by 3 bases. The germline V gene encodes CDR1 MGHRA and CDR2 YSYEKL. The DNA for the CDR3 is TGCGCCAGCAGCCCCGGGACTAGCGGGGGGGTTTACTACGAGCAGTACTTC. Its translation is CASSPGTSGGVYYEQYF.

This clonotype was counted ten times or more. This chain connects TRBV2 to TRBJ1-1, with D maybe TRBD1 (5 bases). Germline CDR1 SNHLY, CDR2 FYNNEI. The CDR3 totals 14 residues. Deletions cut 3 bases from V and 3 bases from J, with 11 bases between. In nucleotides, the CDR3 is TGTGCCAGCAGTGAGTTCGGGGGGGACACTGAAGCTTTCTTT. Its translation: CASSEFGGDTEAFF.

In this sample, this clonotype turned up many times. This chain uses TRBV15 with TRBJ2-4, with D uncertain. Trimming shortened V by 3 bases and J by 1 base, and 22 bases separated the two germline ends. The CDR3 is made up of 19 amino acids. Germline CDR1 LNHNV, CDR2 YYDKDF (reference sequence). The CDR3 region is CATSSGFRRRLEAKNIQYF. In DNA form, the CDR3 reads TGTGCCACCAGCAGTGGTTTCAGAAGGAGATTGGAGGCCAAAAACATTCAGTACTTC. The full variable domain, with the rest looked up from reference TRBV15 and TRBJ2-4, is DAMVIQNPRYQVTQFGKPVTLSCSQTLNHNVMYWYQQKSSQAPKLLFHYYDKDFNNEADTPDNFQSRRPNTSFCFLDIRSPGLGDTAMYLCATSSGFRRRLEAKNIQYFGAGTRLSVL.

This clonotype was detected many times. The chain recombines TRBV7-3 with TRBJ2-1; D is unclear. The CDR3 sequence is 15 residues long. From germline, CDR1 is SGHTA and CDR2 FQGTGA. V was shortened by 0 bases and J by 0 bases, with 6 bases between the two germline ends. The CDR3 DNA reads TGTGCCAGCAGCTTAACCCCAAGCTCCTACAATGAGCAGTTCTTC. Its translation is CASSLTPSSYNEQFF.

In its sample, this clonotype was seen many times. The rearrangement links TRBV20-1 to TRBJ2-7; 9 bases are shared with TRBD1. CDR1 DFQATT and CDR2 SNEGSKA come from the germline V gene (reference sequence). V shed 4 bases and J 1 base; nucleotides not matched to a gene: 5. The CDR3 runs to 14 residues. The chain's CDR3 is CSAKRQGVSYEQYF. CDR3 in DNA: TGCAGTGCTAAAAGACAGGGGGTGTCCTACGAGCAGTACTTC.

This clonotype was found a few times. Because it lacks the conserved phenylalanine or tryptophan at the end, this CDR3 is likely a read error. This chain links TRBV11-1 with TRBJ2-7; weak D call: TRBD2 (5 bases). Trimming cost V 6 bases and J 1 base, with 16 bases left between them. CDR1 and CDR2 (germline): SGHAT, FQDESV (reference sequence). This CDR3 comprises 15 residues. The CDR3 bases are TGTGCCAGCAGGAGCTTATCGGGGTCGTCCTACGAGCAGTACCTC. Translation gives CASRSLSGSSYEQYL.

The gene calls are TRBV12-3 or TRBV12-4 and TRBJ1-2; no clear D gene. Between the trimmed V and J ends, which lost 6 bases and 4 bases, there was a span of 18 bases. The CDR3 has 15 amino acids. CDR3: CASSPNNRAFYGYTF. DNA for the CDR3: TGTGCCAGCAGCCCTAATAACCGGGCCTTCTATGGCTACACCTTC.

This clonotype showed up many times. The chain is built from TRBV18 and TRBJ2-7; 9 nucleotides line up with TRBD1. Losses at the gene ends were 4 bases for V and 4 bases for J; bases not matched to a gene: 14. Germline V CDR1 and CDR2: KGHSH, LQKENI. The CDR3 length is 17 residues. This chain's CDR3 is CASSLQTSGTGQYEQYF. CDR3 nucleotides: TGTGCCAGCTCACTGCAAACTTCCGGGACAGGGCAATACGAGCAGTACTTC.